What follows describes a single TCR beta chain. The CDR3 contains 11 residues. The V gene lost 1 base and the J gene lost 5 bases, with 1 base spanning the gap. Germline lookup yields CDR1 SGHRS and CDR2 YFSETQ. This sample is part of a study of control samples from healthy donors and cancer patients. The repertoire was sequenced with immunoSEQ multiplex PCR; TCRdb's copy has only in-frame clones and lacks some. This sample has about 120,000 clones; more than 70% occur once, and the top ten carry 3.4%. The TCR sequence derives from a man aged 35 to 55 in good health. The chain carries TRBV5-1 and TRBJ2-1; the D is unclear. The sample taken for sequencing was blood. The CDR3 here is CASSLNNEQFF. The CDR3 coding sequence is TGCGCCAGCAGCTTGAACAATGAGCAGTTCTTC.